This section outlines one TCR beta chain sequence together with its context. The length of the CDR3 is 13 residues. Trimming pared 7 bases from V and 2 bases from J, leaving 11 bases between. Germline assignment: CDR1 SNHLY and CDR2 FYNNEI. The table came from immunoSEQ multiplex PCR; TCRdb's copy has only in-frame clones and leaves some out. The table records 2 million to 3 million clones, 80% to 95% of them present only once. This sample is part of a study of shared clonotypes between healthy human individuals. This TCR was recovered from a young man in good health. Some clones in this sample may be carry-over from other donors' samples. The sequenced sample was naive CD4+ T cells from PBMCs. Subset here: CD45RA+ positively selected. The V gene is TRBV2, the J gene TRBJ1-1; no clear D gene. The CDR3 DNA sequence: TGTGCCAGCATTTCTCGAGAAAACACTGAAGCTTTCTTT. This translates into CASISRENTEAFF.